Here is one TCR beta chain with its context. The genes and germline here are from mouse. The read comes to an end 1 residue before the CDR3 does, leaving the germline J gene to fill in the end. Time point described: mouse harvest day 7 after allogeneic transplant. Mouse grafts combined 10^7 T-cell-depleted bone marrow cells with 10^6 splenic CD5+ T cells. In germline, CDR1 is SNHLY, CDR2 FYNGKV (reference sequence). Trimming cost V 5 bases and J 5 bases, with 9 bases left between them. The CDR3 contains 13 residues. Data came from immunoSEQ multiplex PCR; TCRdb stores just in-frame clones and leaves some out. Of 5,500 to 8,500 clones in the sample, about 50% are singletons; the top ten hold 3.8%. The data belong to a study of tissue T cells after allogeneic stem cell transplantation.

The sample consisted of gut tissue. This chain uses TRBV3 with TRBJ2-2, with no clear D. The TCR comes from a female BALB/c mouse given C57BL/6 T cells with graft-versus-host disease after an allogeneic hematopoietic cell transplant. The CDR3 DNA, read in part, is TGTGCCAGCAGCCCTACGGGGACCGGGCAGCTCTAC. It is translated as CASSPTGTGQLY. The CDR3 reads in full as CASSPTGTGQLYF.